The rows below give T cell receptor beta chains drawn from one sample of a study of graft-versus-host responses after intestinal transplantation. Sequencing used immunoSEQ multiplex PCR; TCRdb keeps in-frame clones, though not all of them. This sample has some 88,000 clones, with just over 90% found just once. These receptors have no known antigen. The specimen was unstimulated CD8+ T cells sorted from spleen or lymph node cells, collected before intestinal transplant. The source is a human donor who received an intestinal transplant. CDR3s include the opening cysteine and the closing phenylalanine or tryptophan. D genes are given only for firm matches. The size entry is marked missing in some rows and otherwise reads once, few, many or a size class.

-	TRBV11-2	TRBJ2-7	TRBD1	CASSVARDRAYEQYF	TGTGCCAGCAGCGTAGCACGGGACAGGGCCTACGAGCAGTACTTC
-	TRBV5-5	TRBJ2-3	TRBD1	CASSLGDSKLTDTQYF	TGTGCCAGCAGTCTGGGGGACAGTAAACTCACAGATACGCAGTATTTT
-	TRBV7-9	TRBJ2-5	-	CASSTIDGGPPQETQYF	TGTGCCAGCAGCACAATCGACGGGGGACCCCCCCAAGAGACCCAGTACTTC
-	TRBV7-8	TRBJ2-1	-	CASSLGDYNEQFF	TGTGCCAGCAGCTTAGGAGATTACAATGAGCAGTTCTTC
-	TRBV4-1	TRBJ2-7	TRBD1	CASSQGPGQGAYEQYF	TGCGCCAGCAGCCAAGGTCCGGGACAGGGGGCGTACGAGCAGTACTTC
-	TRBV4-3	TRBJ2-3	TRBD2	CASSQRTSGASTDTQYF	TGCGCCAGCAGCCAGCGGACTAGCGGAGCTAGCACAGATACGCAGTATTTT
-	TRBV4-3	TRBJ2-1	TRBD2	CASSHAAGSSYNEQFF	TGCGCCAGCAGCCACGCAGCGGGGAGCTCCTACAATGAGCAGTTCTTC
-	TRBV29-1	TRBJ2-1	TRBD1	CSVLQGANEQFF	TGCAGCGTTCTACAGGGGGCCAATGAGCAGTTCTTC
-	TRBV25-1	TRBJ1-2	-	CASSVTLDVGYGYTF	TGTGCCAGCAGTGTAACCCTAGACGTTGGCTATGGCTACACCTTC
-	TRBV4-1	TRBJ2-5	-	CASSHKGRGETQYF	TGCGCCAGCAGCCACAAGGGTAGGGGGGAGACCCAGTACTTC
-	TRBV7-9	TRBJ1-1	-	CASSADRFPEAFF	TGTGCCAGCAGCGCCGACAGGTTTCCTGAAGCTTTCTTT
-	TRBV12-5	TRBJ2-1	TRBD1	CASGGTGVYNEQFF	TGTGCTAGTGGTGGGACAGGGGTCTACAATGAGCAGTTCTTC
-	TRBV27	TRBJ2-7	-	CASSGSDSVEQYF	TGTGCCAGCAGTGGGTCGGACAGTGTCGAGCAGTACTTC
-	TRBV9	TRBJ1-1	-	CASSVDGVPGWSTEAFF	TGTGCCAGCAGCGTAGACGGAGTTCCAGGGTGGTCTACTGAAGCTTTCTTT
-	TRBV19	TRBJ2-3	TRBD2	CATARTSGSTDTQYF	TGTGCCACGGCCCGGACTAGCGGAAGCACAGATACGCAGTATTTT
-	TRBV7-2	TRBJ1-1	TRBD1	CASSSAGQNSLGAFF	TGTGCCAGCAGCTCAGCGGGACAGAACTCGCTCGGCGCTTTCTTT
few	TRBV4-3	TRBJ1-3	-	CASSQEVRQGSIYF	TGCGCCAGCAGCCAAGAGGTTAGGCAGGGAAGCATATATTTT
-	TRBV27	TRBJ1-5	TRBD1	CASSNYRGMWPQHF	TGTGCCAGCAGTAACTACAGGGGGATGTGGCCCCAGCATTTT
-	TRBV4-1	TRBJ1-2	TRBD1	CASSLGDRGNYGYTF	TGCGCCAGCAGCCTCGGGGACAGGGGTAACTATGGCTACACCTTC
-	TRBV5-6	TRBJ1-5	-	CASSLRRAWNQPQHF	TGTGCCAGCAGCTTGCGCAGGGCCTGGAATCAGCCCCAGCATTTT
-	TRBV2	TRBJ1-5	TRBD1	CASRRAGGNNQPQHF	TGTGCCAGCAGGAGGGCAGGGGGGAACAATCAGCCCCAGCATTTT
-	TRBV19	TRBJ1-2	TRBD1	CASSIDWDRVYGYTF	TGTGCCAGTAGTATAGATTGGGACAGGGTCTATGGCTACACCTTC
-	TRBV7-9	TRBJ1-1	-	CASSPEIAGEAFF	TGTGCCAGCAGCCCAGAAATTGCGGGCGAAGCTTTCTTT
-	TRBV27	TRBJ2-7	-	CASSSSGTHYEQYF	TGTGCCAGCAGTTCGTCCGGGACACACTACGAGCAGTACTTC
-	TRBV9	TRBJ2-1	-	CASSAKSRDFDEQFF	TGTGCCAGCAGCGCCAAGTCCCGGGACTTTGATGAGCAGTTCTTC
-	TRBV29-1	TRBJ1-1	-	CSVDRGLEAFF	TGCAGCGTTGATCGGGGGTTAGAAGCTTTCTTT
-	TRBV6-1	TRBJ2-7	TRBD1	CASSEAGEAGGLYSYEQYF	TGTGCCAGCAGTGAAGCCGGGGAAGCAGGGGGTCTCTATTCCTACGAGCAGTACTTC
once	TRBV27	TRBJ2-1	-	CASSSSSSYNEQFF	TGTGCCAGCAGTTCGTCGAGCTCCTACAATGAGCAGTTCTTC
-	TRBV27	TRBJ1-2	TRBD1	CASSLRTGTPNYGYTF	TGTGCCAGCAGTTTAAGGACAGGGACCCCTAACTATGGCTACACCTTC
-	TRBV10-2	TRBJ2-1	TRBD2	CASSARGGGINEQFF	TGCGCCAGCAGTGCCCGGGGCGGGGGTATCAATGAGCAGTTCTTC
-	TRBV27	TRBJ1-1	-	CASSPDLEGNTEAFF	TGTGCCAGCAGTCCGGACTTGGAAGGGAACACTGAAGCTTTCTTT
-	TRBV27	TRBJ1-2	-	CASSYSRVHGYTF	TGTGCCAGCAGTTACTCCAGGGTCCATGGCTACACCTTC
-	TRBV5-3	TRBJ2-7	TRBD1	CARSLTPGQGQQYF	TGTGCCAGAAGCTTGACCCCGGGACAGGGCCAGCAGTACTTC
once	TRBV7-9	TRBJ2-3	-	CASSFGTSTDTQYF	TGTGCCAGCAGCTTCGGGACAAGCACAGATACGCAGTATTTT
-	TRBV4-1	TRBJ2-1	-	CASSQVLGTQYNEQFF	TGCGCCAGCAGCCAAGTCTTGGGGACACAATACAATGAGCAGTTCTTC
-	TRBV18	TRBJ2-1	TRBD2	CASSPTGGSYNEQFF	TGTGCCAGCTCACCCACGGGGGGGTCCTACAATGAGCAGTTCTTC
-	TRBV19	TRBJ1-2	TRBD1	CASRGGGTGGWGYTF	TGTGCCAGTCGGGGTGGCGGGACAGGGGGCTGGGGCTACACCTTC
-	TRBV27	TRBJ2-3	TRBD1	CASSTRDRGGPGTDTQYF	TGTGCCAGCAGTACCCGGGACAGGGGCGGACCAGGCACAGATACGCAGTATTTT
-	TRBV6-1	TRBJ1-1	-	CASRKGTGSGTEAFF	TGTGCCAGCAGAAAAGGAACAGGGTCGGGCACTGAAGCTTTCTTT
once	TRBV10-1	TRBJ1-5	-	CASSESTGVRNQPQHF	TGCGCCAGCAGTGAGTCGACCGGGGTTAGAAATCAGCCCCAGCATTTT
-	TRBV14	TRBJ2-3	TRBD2	CASSQGTSGYTDTQYF	TGTGCCAGCAGCCAAGGGACTAGCGGATACACAGATACGCAGTATTTT
-	TRBV27	TRBJ1-2	-	CASKPGGDNYGYTF	TGTGCCAGTAAGCCCGGAGGAGATAACTATGGCTACACCTTC
-	TRBV7-9	TRBJ1-2	-	CASSPNTGPYGYTF	TGTGCCAGCAGCCCCAATACAGGTCCCTATGGCTACACCTTC
-	TRBV18	TRBJ2-5	-	CASSPSPGDQETQYF	TGTGCCAGCTCACCTTCCCCCGGGGACCAAGAGACCCAGTACTTC
once	TRBV7-6	TRBJ2-1	-	CASSFGPGQGHNEQFF	-
-	TRBV7-9	TRBJ2-7	-	CASSRTTQGGGAGYEQYF	TGTGCCAGCAGCCGAACTACGCAAGGAGGGGGCGCGGGCTACGAGCAGTACTTC
once	TRBV7-2	TRBJ2-7	TRBD2	CASRSGGAYEQYF	TGTGCCAGCAGGAGCGGGGGGGCCTACGAGCAGTACTTC
-	TRBV11-2	TRBJ1-1	TRBD1	CASSLVDRDHSEAFF	TGTGCCAGCAGCTTAGTCGACAGGGATCATTCAGAAGCTTTCTTT
-	TRBV6-5	TRBJ1-1	-	CASSYRTEAFF	TGTGCCAGCAGTTATAGAACTGAAGCTTTCTTT
-	TRBV7-6	TRBJ1-2	-	CASSWGESSGYGYTF	TGTGCCAGCAGCTGGGGAGAAAGTAGCGGCTATGGCTACACCTTC
-	TRBV6-1	TRBJ1-1	TRBD1	CASRWTGEVTEAFF	TGTGCCAGCAGATGGACAGGGGAGGTCACTGAAGCTTTCTTT
-	TRBV29-1	TRBJ2-7	TRBD2	CSVDGGTSGTYEQYF	TGCAGCGTTGATGGCGGGACTAGCGGGACCTACGAGCAGTACTTC
-	TRBV4-1	TRBJ2-3	TRBD2	CASSQDGGGFGVDTQYF	TGCGCCAGCAGCCAAGACGGCGGGGGGTTCGGAGTTGATACGCAGTATTTT
-	TRBV5-6	TRBJ2-2	-	CASSPGQSELFF	TGTGCCAGCAGCCCTGGACAATCGGAGCTGTTTTTT